This entry lists 25 T cell receptor beta chains sequenced from one sample in a study of T cell repertoires in cytomegalovirus infection. From the reads, TCRdb called clonotypes with MiXCR, one entry per CDR3 protein. The sample holds about 440,000 distinct CDR3 sequences, about 33% seen once. Input material: PBMCs. These receptors came from a human donor in good health (CMV status not recorded). Some clones in this sample may be carry-over from other donors' samples.

Many counts were recorded for this clonotype. This sequence joins TRBV7-8 and TRBJ1-1; the match to TRBD1 covers 7 bases. The CDR3 consists of 17 residues. The germline V gene has CDR1 SGHVS and CDR2 FQNEAQ. V trimming: 5 bases; J trimming: 0 bases; junction bases outside the gene matches: 12. The CDR3 loop reads CASSGRRDSYMNTEAFF. The CDR3 DNA follows: TGTGCCAGCAGCGGGAGGAGGGACAGCTACATGAACACTGAAGCTTTCTTT.

With regard to this clonotype: Germline is not matched at one junction end, which may reflect a read error. This sequence joins TRBV4-2 and TRBJ2-2; 15 positions match TRBD2. The CDR3 length is 17 residues. Germline V gene sequence: CDR1 LGHNA, CDR2 YNFKEQ. The CDR3 DNA is TGTTCCAGCAGCCCAGGACTAGCGGGGGGGCGGGCCGGGGAGCTGTTTTTT. It translates to CSSSPGLAGGRAGELFF.

The chain links TRBV4-1 to TRBJ2-1; D is tentatively TRBD1 or TRBD2 (6 bases each). Germline CDR1 is MGHRA and CDR2 is YSYEKL. Trimming removed 6 bases from V and 9 bases from J, with 18 bases in between. This CDR3 contains 14 residues. The CDR3 region is CASRLISQGGEQFF. The CDR3 region has the DNA TGCGCCAGCAGACTCATATCACAGGGAGGTGAGCAGTTCTTC.

The chain combines TRBV18 with TRBJ2-2, with D maybe TRBD2 (6 bases). The CDR3 is 16 residues long. The germline CDR1 and CDR2 sequences are KGHSH and LQKENI. V lost 6 bases, J lost 6 bases, and 20 bases lay in between. The CDR3 DNA follows: TGTGCCAGCTCGCAGATTGGGACTTTGAGGGCCGGGGAGCTGTTTTTT. Protein product: CASSQIGTLRAGELFF. Drawing the rest from reference TRBV18 and TRBJ2-2, the complete variable domain is NAGVMQNPRHLVRRRGQEARLRCSPMKGHSHVYWYRQLPEEGLKFMVYLQKENIIDESGMPKERFSAEFPKEGPSILRIQQVVRGDSAAYFCASSQIGTLRAGELFFGEGSRLTVL.

The CDR3 is CATSRAGAQFF. Here the CDR3 DNA reads TGTGCCACCAGCAGAGCGGGTGCGCAGTTCTTC. The genes are TRBV15 and TRBJ2-1; D gene uncertain. With 1 base removed from V and 12 bases from J, the gap between germline ends came to 7 bases. Germline V gene data show CDR1 as LNHNV and CDR2 as YYDKDF (reference sequence). CDR3 length: 11 residues.

The sample holds many counts of this clonotype. The V and J genes are TRBV7-2 and TRBJ2-7; a possible D gene is TRBD1 (6 bases). Germline CDR1 reads SGHTA; CDR2 reads FQGNSA. Trimming cost V 0 bases and J 9 bases, with 15 bases left between them. The CDR3 totals 14 residues. DNA for the CDR3: TGTGCCAGCAGCTTAGCGGGGACACAGAATGTGCAGTACTTC. It translates to CASSLAGTQNVQYF.

The sample holds many counts of this clonotype. The chain is built from TRBV28 and TRBJ2-1, with 11 bases fitting TRBD2. Looked up from germline, CDR1 is MDHEN and CDR2 is SYDVKM. The CDR3 is 16 amino acids. The junction had 2 bases not matched to a gene; V was cut back by 1 base and J by 3 bases. CDR3 bases: TGTGCCAGCAGTTTATCCCTAGCGGGGGGCTACAATGAGCAGTTCTTC. The encoded protein is CASSLSLAGGYNEQFF. The entire variable domain, with the rest obtained from reference TRBV28 and TRBJ2-1, is as follows: DVKVTQSSRYLVKRTGEKVFLECVQDMDHENMFWYRQDPGLGLRLIYFSYDVKMKEKGDIPEGYSVSREKKERFSLILESASTNQTSMYLCASSLSLAGGYNEQFFGPGTRLTVL.

This clonotype was recorded many times. The CDR3 nucleotides read TGTGCCAGCAGCTCCCGGCCCACCAATCAGCCCCAGCATTTT. It is translated as CASSSRPTNQPQHF. This chain joins TRBV7-2 and TRBJ1-5; D remains unclear. Germline V gene data show CDR1 as SGHTA and CDR2 as FQGNSA. With 4 bases removed from V and 3 bases from J, the gap between germline ends came to 10 bases. The length of the CDR3 is 14 residues.

V and J are TRBV5-1 and TRBJ1-6; TRBD1 might be the D (6 bases). This CDR3 has 19 amino acids. Germline V lookup: CDR1 SGHRS, CDR2 YFSETQ. Trimming took 1 base from V and 0 from J, leaving 17 bases between them. In DNA, the CDR3 is TGCGCCAGCAGCTTGACGGGGACATTGTGCAGCTCCTATAATTCACCCCTCCACTTT. It yields the protein CASSLTGTLCSSYNSPLHF. Using reference TRBV5-1 and TRBJ1-6 for the parts outside the CDR3, the full variable domain is KAGVTQTPRYLIKTRGQQVTLSCSPISGHRSVSWYQQTPGQGLQFLFEYFSETQRNKGNFPGRFSGRQFSNSRSEMNVSTLELGDSALYLCASSLTGTLCSSYNSPLHFGNGTRLTVT.

The chain is built from TRBV4-1 and TRBJ1-5, with D possibly being TRBD1 (6 bases). Trimming cost V 4 bases and J 0 bases, with 13 bases left between them. The CDR3 runs to 16 residues. The germline gives CDR1 MGHRA, CDR2 YSYEKL. CDR3 residues: CASSLGTCNSNQPQHF. DNA for the CDR3: TGCGCCAGCAGCCTCGGGACATGCAATAGCAATCAGCCCCAGCATTTT.

The chain has TRBV11-2 and TRBJ2-2; 7 bases map to TRBD2. This CDR3 spans 13 amino acids. Germline values: CDR1 SGHAT, CDR2 FQNNGV. Trimming cost V 5 bases and J 4 bases; bases outside gene matches: 1. The CDR3 loop is CASSREVTGELFF. DNA of the CDR3: TGTGCCAGCAGCCGGGAGGTCACCGGGGAGCTGTTTTTT.

About this clonotype itself: Given the absence of the conserved phenylalanine or tryptophan at the CDR3 end, a read error is likely. The V gene is TRBV11-2, the J gene TRBJ2-1, with D possibly being TRBD2 (6 bases). V was cut by 5 bases and J by 2 bases, with 19 bases left in between. The CDR3 sequence is 17 residues long. The germline V gene has CDR1 SGHAT and CDR2 FQNNGV. The CDR3 region is CASSPTIPGTPYNEQFL. The CDR3 DNA is TGTGCCAGCAGCCCCACGATTCCCGGGACTCCCTACAATGAGCAGTTCTTA.

The gene calls are TRBV6-6 and TRBJ1-1; D might be TRBD1 (5 bases). Trimming took off 5 bases at V and 1 base at J, with 14 bases between the two ends. The length of the CDR3 is 15 residues. Germline CDR1 reads MNHNY; CDR2 reads SVGAGI (reference sequence). The CDR3 here is CASSPSGSPNTEAFF. As DNA, the CDR3 is TGTGCCAGCAGTCCCTCAGGGTCCCCGAACACTGAAGCTTTCTTT.

This clonotype turned up a few times. The rearrangement joins TRBV6-1 to TRBJ2-2; D not certain. Germline CDR1 reads MNHNS; CDR2 reads SASEGT. The CDR3 spans 14 residues. V was trimmed by 7 bases and J by 7 bases, leaving 16 bases between them. CDR3 sequence reads: CASNSPVKVGELFF. CDR3 coding DNA: TGTGCCAGCAACAGTCCGGTAAAGGTCGGGGAGCTGTTTTTT.

There are a few counts of this clonotype. V is TRBV11-2 and J is TRBJ1-4; D not resolved. The germline V and J ends were trimmed by 4 bases and 0 bases, with 9 bases remaining between them. The CDR3 covers 15 residues. Germline CDR1 and CDR2: SGHAT and FQNNGV. The CDR3 region is CASSYPGATNEKLFF. In DNA, the CDR3 is TGTGCCAGCAGCTACCCAGGTGCAACTAATGAAAAACTGTTTTTT.

This clonotype was seen only a few times. The chain combines TRBV6-1 with TRBJ1-3; tentative D call: TRBD1 (5 bases). Per germline, CDR1 MNHNS and CDR2 SASEGT. The CDR3 consists of 13 residues. V lost 6 bases, J lost 5 bases, and 11 bases lay in between. The CDR3 protein is CASSETARNTIYF. The DNA of the CDR3 is TGTGCCAGCAGCGAGACAGCAAGAAACACCATATATTTT.

This clonotype was seen only a few times. The chain has TRBV14 and TRBJ1-1; no reliable D call. The V end lost 1 base, the J end lost 5 bases, and 11 bases lay between the germline ends. CDR3 length equals 14 residues. Germline loops: CDR1 SGHDN, CDR2 FVKESK. The CDR3 is CASSQGGPITEAFF. In DNA form, the CDR3 reads TGTGCCAGCAGCCAAGGTGGACCCATAACTGAAGCTTTCTTT.

This clonotype has at least ten counts. CDR3 protein: CASSLASTGPDGNTIYF. In nucleotides, the CDR3 is TGTGCCAGCAGCTTAGCCTCAACAGGGCCGGATGGAAACACCATATATTTT. V usage is TRBV7-8 and J usage is TRBJ1-3, with D perhaps matching TRBD1 (6 bases). Trimming pared 0 bases from V and 3 bases from J, leaving 15 bases between. The CDR3 sequence is 17 residues long. Germline CDR1 SGHVS, CDR2 FQNEAQ.

The chain combines TRBV11-2 with TRBJ2-5, with D perhaps TRBD2 (6 bases). This CDR3 comprises 17 residues. Germline values: CDR1 SGHAT, CDR2 FQNNGV. Trimming took off 5 bases at V and 2 bases at J, with 21 bases between the two ends. CDR3 region: CASSPRGIGGLQETQYF. CDR3 nucleotides: TGTGCCAGCAGCCCAAGAGGGATCGGGGGACTTCAAGAGACCCAGTACTTC. Variable domain in full (rest from reference TRBV11-2 and TRBJ2-5): EAGVAQSPRYKIIEKRQSVAFWCNPISGHATLYWYQQILGQGPKLLIQFQNNGVVDDSQLPKDRFSAERLKGVDSTLKIQPAKLEDSAVYLCASSPRGIGGLQETQYFGPGTRLLVL.

This clonotype has at least ten counts. V is TRBV12-5 and J is TRBJ1-1; no definite D call. This CDR3 has 14 residues. The V gene's germline CDR1 is LGHNT and CDR2 FRNRAP. Trimming stripped 1 base from V and 2 bases from J, with 8 bases between. The CDR3 nucleotides are TGTGCTAGTGGTTTGGACAGAACCAACACTGAAGCTTTCTTT. This encodes CASGLDRTNTEAFF.

Only a few counts were recorded for this clonotype. This chain links TRBV10-3 with TRBJ2-4; D possibly corresponds to TRBD1 (6 bases). CDR3 length: 13 residues. In germline, CDR1 is ENHRY, CDR2 SYGVKD. The V end was cut by 9 bases, the J end by 1 base, with 10 bases between. The CDR3 DNA sequence: TGTGCCATGAAAGACAGGGCCAAAAACATTCAGTACTTC. This codes for CAMKDRAKNIQYF.

V and J are TRBV20-1 and TRBJ1-5, with 9 positions matching TRBD1. The CDR3 contains 15 residues. The germline CDR1 and CDR2 sequences are DFQATT and SNEGSKA (reference sequence). V dropped 2 bases and J dropped 2; count of bases not matched to a gene: 4. The chain's CDR3 is CSARLGTGRNQPQHF. DNA of the CDR3: TGCAGTGCTAGACTCGGGACAGGGCGCAATCAGCCCCAGCATTTT.

The chain uses TRBV7-2 and TRBJ2-5; D might be TRBD1 (5 bases). The V gene lost 4 bases and the J gene lost 7 bases, with 13 bases spanning the gap. The CDR3 runs to 13 residues. Germline V gene sequence: CDR1 SGHTA, CDR2 FQGNSA. CDR3: CASSSQGQGTQYF. The CDR3 nucleotides are TGTGCCAGCAGCTCTCAGGGTCAGGGGACCCAGTACTTC.

This clonotype was found many times. V usage is TRBV7-2 and J usage is TRBJ1-5; D is undetermined. CDR3 length equals 14 residues. Trimming stripped 1 base from V and 7 bases from J, with 11 bases between. Germline-derived CDR1 and CDR2 are SGHTA and FQGNSA. The CDR3 here is CASSLDVGWQPQHF. CDR3 DNA sequence: TGTGCCAGCAGCTTAGATGTAGGCTGGCAGCCCCAGCATTTT. Supplemented by reference TRBV7-2 and TRBJ1-5, the full variable domain reads GAGVSQSPSNKVTEKGKDVELRCDPISGHTALYWYRQSLGQGLEFLIYFQGNSAPDKSGLPSDRFSAERTGGSVSTLTIQRTQQEDSAVYLCASSLDVGWQPQHFGDGTRLSIL.

This clonotype appeared many times. The chain links TRBV15 to TRBJ2-6; maybe TRBD1 (5 bases). This CDR3 is 15 amino acids long. V was cut by 1 base and J by 1 base, with 5 bases left in between. Germline V lookup: CDR1 LNHNV, CDR2 YYDKDF (reference sequence). The CDR3 sequence: CATSRGQSGANVLTF. The CDR3 DNA sequence: TGTGCCACCAGCAGAGGACAGTCTGGGGCCAACGTCCTGACTTTC. Together with reference TRBV15 and TRBJ2-6, the CDR3 gives the full variable domain: DAMVIQNPRYQVTQFGKPVTLSCSQTLNHNVMYWYQQKSSQAPKLLFHYYDKDFNNEADTPDNFQSRRPNTSFCFLDIRSPGLGDTAMYLCATSRGQSGANVLTFGAGSRLTVL.